This entry features one T cell receptor beta chain sequence. Its antigen is currently not known. No base-level quality is on record; no much larger clone is a single base apart. The data belong to a study of blood T cell repertoires in COVID-19 (dated by TCRdb to 2018 to 2020). Study-wide context: Collaborator samples came from the United States, Italy and Spain and covered acute and convalescent phases of COVID-19. HLA class I and class II types, where available, came from metadata supplied by the sample provider rather than from assay-based typing. Nearly every sample came with metadata listing a de-identified subject ID, COVID-19 status, age in years and sex. The repertoires were made available in a free public database intended to serve as a resource for research on the immune response to SARS-CoV-2. Subjects who had been exposed to COVID-19, were actively infected with it, or had recovered from it provided the deeply sampled blood TCRbeta repertoires that made up the dataset. The prospective study material was composed of cDNA or gDNA derived from T cells, B-cell-depleted T cells, or PBMCs. Samples came from the ongoing ImmuneRACE study (first 160 participants) plus 1,254 subjects from 6 global collaborators.

V ends up 4 bases short and J 4 bases short, with an unmatched junction base count of 4. The germline V gene (reference sequence) gives CDR1 as SEHNR and CDR2 as FQNEAQ. Measured from the cysteine to the phenylalanine, the CDR3 is 13 residues long. CDR3 DNA is the only sequence kept; it has 39 bases, read in frame from the first base. The research as a whole found: Clinical and demographic metadata were provided uncurated, with the amount varying by source and participant.

TCRbeta CDR3 regions were amplified from genomic DNA using the immunoSEQ Assay, a bias-controlled multiplex PCR. The paper's data handling went like this. Within the assay, amplification of reference gene primers was used to estimate how many nucleated cells each sample contained. Sequence reads were collapsed and filtered to measure the absolute abundance of every unique TCRbeta CDR3 rearrangement. Productive Simpson clonality was computed per sample as the square root of Simpson's diversity index over productive rearrangements. TCRdb took over this immuneACCESS table, retaining in-frame rearrangements with V and J assigned. Such tables are incomplete; in checked studies, under half of the missing clones stem from an unresolved V gene, and the remainder is unexplained. V and J calls and clone size follow that table, whereas D and trimming were derived from the DNA. The table for this sample lists 350,000 to 400,000 clones; roughly 90% of them were counted only once. Almost 3% of the sample rests with the top ten.

In the prospective study, participants were roughly 18 to 89 years old, resided in fewer than 25 geographic areas of the United States, and were enrolled through a virtual design. In the prospective study, participants were assigned to cohorts based on the clinical history participants reported in a screening survey and a study questionnaire. Recovered participants in ImmuneRACE Cohort 3 were defined as having two consecutive negative NP/OP PCR tests, clearance from a healthcare professional, or resolution of symptoms. In the prospective study, mobile phlebotomists collected whole blood, serum and a nasopharyngeal or oropharyngeal swab from each participant. Participants in the prospective study had the option to provide additional blood draws and questionnaires over a roughly 2-month period. Before DNA extraction, prospective study blood samples were shipped either frozen or at room temperature.

The chain uses TRBV7-9 and TRBJ2-7; the junction holds 7 bases that match TRBD1. The receptor was derived from a woman in her twenties or thirties who had recovered from COVID-19. Specimen: PBMCs or T cells enriched from blood (not recorded which). CDR3 sequence: CASSWGQLYEQYF. The DNA sequence is as follows: TGTGCCAGCAGCTGGGGACAGCTTTACGAGCAGTACTTC.